The 30 T cell receptor beta chains below all came from one sample that was sequenced in a study of PD-1 blockade in classical Hodgkin lymphoma (dated by TCRdb to 2020 to 2021). Library preparation employed the immunoSEQ multiplex PCR assay. TCRdb obtained this table from immuneACCESS and retained in-frame rearrangements with V and J assigned. These tables miss some clones; where compared with another copy, unresolved V genes account for less than half of the shortfall, and the remainder is unexplained. This sample comprises approximately 60,000 clones, more than 75% of them detected only once. 9.7% of the sample rests with the top ten. The time point label of this sample denotes: cycle 1 day 1 (C1D1), immediately before nivolumab initiation. Every trial patient had relapsed following autologous stem cell transplantation, and prior brentuximab vedotin exposure was what differed among cohorts A, B and C.

The sequenced sample was peripheral blood mononuclear cells (PBMCs), obtained at baseline. These receptors originate from a human donor with classical Hodgkin lymphoma.

V gene TRBV5-1 combines with J gene TRBJ2-5; 9 bases match TRBD2. Trimming removed 2 bases from V and 5 bases from J; junction bases left unmatched: 1. CDR1 is SGHRS and CDR2 is YFSETQ in the germline V gene. The CDR3 has 13 residues. The CDR3 DNA reads TGCGCCAGCAGCTTCACTAGCGGGGAGACCCAGTACTTC. Its translation is CASSFTSGETQYF.

The chain employs TRBV9 and TRBJ2-7; maybe TRBD1 (5 bases). The germline V and J ends were trimmed by 0 bases and 1 base, with 5 bases remaining between them. The germline V gene encodes CDR1 SGDLS and CDR2 YYNGEE. This CDR3 spans 13 amino acids. The DNA for the CDR3 is TGTGCCAGCAGCGTAGGACAGTCCTACGAGCAGTACTTC. Translated, it gives CASSVGQSYEQYF. The full variable domain, its missing parts supplied by reference TRBV9 and TRBJ2-7, is DSGVTQTPKHLITATGQRVTLRCSPRSGDLSVYWYQQSLDQGLQFLIQYYNGEERAKGNILERFSAQQFPDLHSELNLSSLELGDSALYFCASSVGQSYEQYFGPGTRLTVT.

The V call is TRBV19, the J call TRBJ2-7, with D perhaps matching TRBD1 (6 bases). CDR1 and CDR2 (germline): LNHDA, SQIVND (reference sequence). V lost 6 bases, J lost 6 bases, and 15 bases lay in between. This CDR3 has 13 amino acids. The CDR3 DNA follows: TGTGCCAGTAGAGCCCGGGACAAACCCGAGCAGTACTTC. It is translated as CASRARDKPEQYF.

The rearrangement links TRBV6-1 to TRBJ1-4; possible D gene TRBD1, 5 bases. V was pared by 5 bases and J by 7 bases, with 14 bases between. The CDR3 length is 14 residues. CDR1 and CDR2 (germline): MNHNS, SASEGT. In nucleotides, the CDR3 is TGTGCCAGCAGTTTCGGTGGGACGACTGAAAAACTGTTTTTT. Translated, it gives CASSFGGTTEKLFF.

This clone appeared once. The V gene is TRBV10-2, the J gene TRBJ2-1, with D possibly matching TRBD1 (5 bases). Deletions cut 7 bases from V and 3 bases from J, with 19 bases between. There are 16 residues in the CDR3. CDR1 and CDR2 from the germline V gene are WSHSY and SAAADI. The CDR3 loop reads CASTGFGSEVYNEQFF. For the CDR3, the DNA is TGCGCCAGCACAGGGTTCGGGTCCGAGGTCTACAATGAGCAGTTCTTC.

The chain uses TRBV5-6 and TRBJ2-5; TRBD1 agrees at 8 bases. Germline V lookup: CDR1 SGHDT, CDR2 YYEEEE. The CDR3 extends over 15 amino acids. With V trimmed by 4 bases and J by 4 bases, 9 bases remained unmatched. The CDR3 DNA reads TGTGCCAGCAGCGCCTACACAGGGGGGCCAGAGACCCAGTACTTC. Its translation: CASSAYTGGPETQYF. Full variable domain (rest looked up from reference TRBV5-6 and TRBJ2-5): DAGVTQSPTHLIKTRGQQVTLRCSPKSGHDTVSWYQQALGQGPQFIFQYYEEEERQRGNFPDRFSGHQFPNYSSELNVNALLLGDSALYLCASSAYTGGPETQYFGPGTRLLVL.

The chain couples TRBV28 to TRBJ2-7; TRBD1 agrees at 8 bases. Losses at the gene ends were 4 bases for V and 5 bases for J; bases not matched to a gene: 16. The germline CDR1 and CDR2 sequences are MDHEN and SYDVKM. This CDR3 contains 17 residues. CDR3 bases: TGTGCCAGCAGTTATTCCAGAGCGGCAGGGGGCAAGGACGAGCAGTACTTC. Translated, it gives CASSYSRAAGGKDEQYF.

The CDR3 coding sequence is TGTGCCACCGAGGGGCCGAACACCGGGGAGCTGTTTTTT. Translation: CATEGPNTGELFF. The chain links TRBV6-1 to TRBJ2-2; D possibly uses TRBD1 or TRBD2 (5 bases each). The V gene lost 10 bases and the J gene lost 0 bases, with 9 bases spanning the gap. Germline V CDR1 and CDR2: MNHNS, SASEGT. CDR3 length: 13 residues.

This chain links TRBV18 with TRBJ1-5; D perhaps matches TRBD1 (5 bases). Germline V gene sequence: CDR1 KGHSH, CDR2 LQKENI. The CDR3 totals 14 residues. V was clipped by 1 base and J by 3 bases, with 7 bases between them. The DNA for the CDR3 is TGTGCCAGCTCACCACAGGGGAACAATCAGCCCCAGCATTTT. Amino acids: CASSPQGNNQPQHF.

The chain carries TRBV6-6 and TRBJ2-6, with D maybe TRBD2 (5 bases). Germline lookup yields CDR1 MNHNY and CDR2 SVGAGI (reference sequence). V gave up 6 bases and J gave up 0 bases, with 12 bases separating them. This CDR3 region has 16 residues. CDR3 protein: CASSRGFTSGANVLTF. The CDR3 coding sequence is TGTGCCAGCAGCCGGGGATTTACCTCTGGGGCCAACGTCCTGACTTTC.

The chain employs TRBV28 and TRBJ2-7, with D possibly being TRBD1 (6 bases). There are 12 residues in the CDR3. Germline loops: CDR1 MDHEN, CDR2 SYDVKM. Trimming cost V 5 bases and J 11 bases, with 16 bases left between them. The CDR3: CASSDRDTKEYF. DNA for the CDR3: TGTGCCAGCAGTGACCGGGACACCAAAGAGTACTTC.

Here the CDR3 reads CASSLERQGAGEAFF. DNA of the CDR3: TGCGCCAGCAGCTTGGAGAGACAGGGGGCCGGGGAAGCTTTCTTT. The genes are TRBV5-1 and TRBJ1-1, with TRBD1 identical over 10 bases. Germline V gives CDR1 SGHRS, CDR2 YFSETQ. After removal of 0 bases from V and 8 bases from J, the junction contained 7 bases not matched to a gene. The CDR3 has 15 amino acids. Full variable domain (remainder filled in from reference TRBV5-1 and TRBJ1-1): KAGVTQTPRYLIKTRGQQVTLSCSPISGHRSVSWYQQTPGQGLQFLFEYFSETQRNKGNFPGRFSGRQFSNSRSEMNVSTLELGDSALYLCASSLERQGAGEAFFGQGTRLTVV.

J is TRBJ2-7 and V is TRBV18; D perhaps matches TRBD2 (5 bases). Looked up from germline, CDR1 is KGHSH and CDR2 is LQKENI. This CDR3 is built from 13 residues. Trimming pared 6 bases from V and 3 bases from J, leaving 12 bases between. For the CDR3, the DNA is TGTGCCAGCTCTCTGAGGGTGGGCTACGAGCAGTACTTC. Amino acid sequence: CASSLRVGYEQYF.

The genes are TRBV4-2 and TRBJ2-1; 10 bases line up with TRBD2. Trimming removed 0 bases from V and 7 bases from J; junction bases left unmatched: 6. CDR1 is LGHNA, CDR2 YNFKEQ, per germline. This CDR3 comprises 16 residues. As DNA, the CDR3 is TGTGCCAGCAGCCAAGATCCTGGACTAGCGGATAATGAGCAGTTCTTC. This translates into CASSQDPGLADNEQFF.

The chain carries TRBV28 and TRBJ1-2; 9 nucleotides line up with TRBD1. The junction had 4 bases not matched to a gene; V was cut back by 1 base and J by 1 base. CDR1 and CDR2 from the germline V gene are MDHEN and SYDVKM. The CDR3 loop spans 16 amino acids. CDR3 sequence: CASSLSRQGVNYGYTF. CDR3 bases: TGTGCCAGCAGTTTATCCCGACAGGGGGTTAACTATGGCTACACCTTC.

The gene calls are TRBV28 and TRBJ1-5, with 7 bases fitting TRBD1. Germline CDR1 MDHEN, CDR2 SYDVKM. The CDR3 consists of 12 residues. Trimming took 5 bases from V and 16 from J; bases not matched to a gene: 11. The CDR3 loop is CASSPVTGREHF. The CDR3 coding sequence is TGTGCCAGCAGTCCCGTGACAGGGAGAGAACATTTT. Full variable domain (outside the CDR3, taken from reference TRBV28 and TRBJ1-5): DVKVTQSSRYLVKRTGEKVFLECVQDMDHENMFWYRQDPGLGLRLIYFSYDVKMKEKGDIPEGYSVSREKKERFSLILESASTNQTSMYLCASSPVTGREHFGDGTRLSIL.

The chain joins TRBV27 to TRBJ1-6; D is ambiguous. This CDR3 region has 11 residues. Germline V gene lookup returns CDR1 MNHEY and CDR2 SMNVEV (reference sequence). V lost 6 bases and J 12 bases, leaving 9 bases between the germline ends. The CDR3 sequence is CASSLGGPLHF. CDR3 DNA sequence: TGTGCCAGCAGCCTAGGCGGACCCCTCCACTTT.

This chain connects TRBV27 to TRBJ2-7; D is possibly TRBD1 (6 bases). V was shortened by 5 bases and J by 0 bases, with 11 bases between the two germline ends. The CDR3 is 14 amino acids. Per germline, CDR1 MNHEY and CDR2 SMNVEV (reference sequence). CDR3 amino acids: CASSLDRSSYEQYF. The CDR3 bases are TGTGCCAGCAGTCTAGACAGGAGCTCCTACGAGCAGTACTTC.

The gene calls are TRBV28 and TRBJ1-2; D remains ambiguous. The V end was cut by 5 bases, the J end by 5 bases, with 12 bases between. This CDR3 spans 13 amino acids. CDR1 and CDR2 (germline): MDHEN, SYDVKM. The CDR3, as DNA: TGTGCCAGCAGTCCCGGATTTGAATATGGCTACACCTTC. Amino acids: CASSPGFEYGYTF.

The CDR3: CASSTRGPTDTQYF. The CDR3 nucleotides are TGCGCCAGCAGCACCCGCGGCCCCACAGATACGCAGTATTTT. This chain uses TRBV5-1 with TRBJ2-3; D uncertain. Germline values: CDR1 SGHRS, CDR2 YFSETQ. The CDR3 length is 14 residues. The V gene lost 4 bases and the J gene lost 2 bases, with 11 bases spanning the gap.

The genes are TRBV11-2 and TRBJ2-1; no definite D call. V lost 6 bases, J lost 3 bases, and 3 bases lay in between. Germline CDR1 reads SGHAT; CDR2 reads FQNNGV. The CDR3 totals 11 residues. The CDR3 sequence: CASSYYNEQFF. The CDR3 bases are TGTGCCAGCAGTTACTACAATGAGCAGTTCTTC.

The genes are TRBV28 and TRBJ2-7, with D possibly matching TRBD1 (5 bases). Trimming left V 2 bases short and J 3 bases short, with 11 bases between. The CDR3 runs to 14 residues. CDR1 is MDHEN and CDR2 is SYDVKM in the germline V gene. CDR3 bases: TGTGCCAGCAGTTTAACAGGTACCTACTACGAGCAGTACTTC. It yields the protein CASSLTGTYYEQYF.

The V gene is TRBV18, the J gene TRBJ1-2, with a possible D match to TRBD1 (6 bases). The CDR3 loop spans 14 amino acids. Trimming cost V 3 bases and J 7 bases, with 15 bases left between them. Germline CDR1 is KGHSH and CDR2 is LQKENI. The CDR3 sequence: CASSPRTAEGGYTF. For the CDR3, the DNA is TGTGCCAGCTCACCGAGGACAGCCGAGGGTGGCTACACCTTC.

This clone was observed a few times. The genes are TRBV14 and TRBJ2-2, with D perhaps matching TRBD1 (6 bases). Germline values: CDR1 SGHDN, CDR2 FVKESK. This CDR3 spans 16 amino acids. Trimming took off 4 bases at V and 2 bases at J, with 14 bases between the two ends. The CDR3 region is CASSPEQGYNTGELFF. CDR3 coding DNA: TGTGCCAGCAGCCCAGAACAGGGTTATAACACCGGGGAGCTGTTTTTT.

J is TRBJ2-3 and V is TRBV19, with 8 bases that match TRBD1. The CDR3 has 15 residues. Germline V gene data show CDR1 as LNHDA and CDR2 as SQIVND (reference sequence). The V gene end was trimmed by 4 bases and the J gene end by 4 bases; junction bases not matched to a gene: 7. The DNA for the CDR3 is TGTGCCAGTAGTAACCGCCGGACAGGGTCAGATACGCAGTATTTT. Amino acids: CASSNRRTGSDTQYF. Full variable domain (outside the CDR3, taken from reference TRBV19 and TRBJ2-3): DGGITQSPKYLFRKEGQNVTLSCEQNLNHDAMYWYRQDPGQGLRLIYYSQIVNDFQKGDIAEGYSVSREKKESFPLTVTSAQKNPTAFYLCASSNRRTGSDTQYFGPGTRLTVL.

The chain links TRBV2 to TRBJ2-7; D ambiguous. The germline V and J ends were trimmed by 7 bases and 0 bases, with 10 bases remaining between them. This CDR3 region has 13 residues. CDR1 and CDR2 from the germline V gene are SNHLY and FYNNEI. The CDR3 protein is CASKMTFSYEQYF. The DNA for the CDR3 is TGTGCCAGCAAGATGACATTCTCCTACGAGCAGTACTTC.

This chain connects TRBV14 to TRBJ1-2, with no clear D. The CDR3 is made up of 13 amino acids. Germline V CDR1 and CDR2: SGHDN, FVKESK. Trimming left V 0 bases short and J 7 bases short, with 9 bases between. This CDR3 reads CASSQDGWRGYTF. The CDR3 DNA reads TGTGCCAGCAGCCAAGATGGTTGGCGTGGCTACACCTTC. The variable domain in full, completed from reference TRBV14 and TRBJ1-2, reads EAGVTQFPSHSVIEKGQTVTLRCDPISGHDNLYWYRRVMGKEIKFLLHFVKESKQDESGMPNNRFLAERTGGTYSTLKVQPAELEDSGVYFCASSQDGWRGYTFGSGTRLTVV.

This rearrangement joins TRBV5-1 to TRBJ1-3, with D unresolved. CDR3 size: 14 residues. Germline V gene sequence: CDR1 SGHRS, CDR2 YFSETQ. Trimming pared 5 bases from V and 0 bases from J, leaving 9 bases between. CDR3 protein: CASRPDRSGNTIYF. Written as DNA, the CDR3 is TGCGCCAGCAGACCCGATCGCTCTGGAAACACCATATATTTT.

J is TRBJ1-2 and V is TRBV5-4; no clear D gene. V was pared by 2 bases and J by 3 bases, with 11 bases between. Germline CDR1 SGHNT, CDR2 YYREEE (reference sequence). This CDR3 comprises 14 residues. The CDR3 sequence: CASSFREGYYGYTF. The CDR3 coding sequence is TGTGCCAGCAGCTTTAGGGAAGGGTACTATGGCTACACCTTC.

The chain joins TRBV28 to TRBJ2-7; TRBD2 agrees at 11 bases. The junction had 9 bases not matched to a gene; V was cut back by 8 bases and J by 0 bases. CDR3 length: 16 residues. Germline CDR1 MDHEN, CDR2 SYDVKM. The CDR3 protein is CASVAGGRRISYEQYF. DNA of the CDR3: TGTGCCAGCGTAGCGGGGGGGCGGCGGATCTCCTACGAGCAGTACTTC.